A single sample gave rise to the 31 T cell receptor beta chains below, sequenced in a study of T-cell reconstitution after alpha-beta-depleted transplantation in children. Unique molecular identifiers featured in how the TCRbeta library was prepared. A single record per CDR3 protein comes from TCRdb applying MiXCR to the PCR reads. The top ten clones hold 35% to 45% of a sample with some 200,000 distinct CDR3 sequences, roughly 8.3% of them seen once. The sample consisted of PBMCs, mostly from graft donor cells, taken 360 days after TCRalphabeta/CD19-depleted stem cell transplant. These receptor sequences come from a male patient aged 2 to 10 who had a stem cell transplant for acute myeloid leukemia, so the T cells may come from the graft donor.

This clonotype was picked up many times. The chain employs TRBV20-1 and TRBJ2-2; 13 bases map to TRBD2. Germline assignment: CDR1 DFQATT and CDR2 SNEGSKA (reference sequence). With 0 bases clipped from V and 6 bases from J, the junction kept 4 bases outside the gene matches. The CDR3 loop spans 16 amino acids. CDR3 in amino acids: CSAREGLAGDAGELFF. CDR3 coding DNA: TGCAGTGCTAGAGAAGGACTAGCGGGAGACGCCGGGGAGCTGTTTTTT.

This clonotype came up a few times. The gene calls are TRBV11-2 and TRBJ1-1; D is unclear. Per germline, CDR1 SGHAT and CDR2 FQNNGV. This CDR3 has 14 residues. Trimming pared 2 bases from V and 5 bases from J, leaving 12 bases between. The CDR3 is CASSLREGWTEAFF. CDR3 nucleotide sequence: TGTGCCAGCAGCTTAAGGGAGGGCTGGACTGAAGCTTTCTTT.

This chain links TRBV12-3 or TRBV12-4 with TRBJ2-7, with D unclear. The V end lost 8 bases, the J end lost 2 bases, and 16 bases lay between the germline ends. This CDR3 is 14 amino acids long. The CDR3 region is CASLKAGLPYEQYF. DNA of the CDR3: TGTGCCAGCCTGAAAGCCGGGCTGCCCTACGAGCAGTACTTC.

Many counts were recorded for this clonotype. This rearrangement joins TRBV7-3 to TRBJ1-2; D unclear. The CDR3 totals 15 residues. Looked up from germline, CDR1 is SGHTA and CDR2 is FQGTGA. The V end was cut by 1 base, the J end by 2 bases, with 11 bases between. The CDR3 protein is CASSLRGGKNYGYTF. As DNA, the CDR3 is TGTGCCAGCAGCTTAAGAGGAGGAAAGAACTATGGCTACACCTTC. Complete variable domain (other parts from reference TRBV7-3 and TRBJ1-2): GAGVSQTPSNKVTEKGKYVELRCDPISGHTALYWYRQSLGQGPEFLIYFQGTGAADDSGLPNDRFFAVRPEGSVSTLKIQRTERGDSAVYLCASSLRGGKNYGYTFGSGTRLTVV.

The table lists this clonotype with many counts. The genes are TRBV20-1 and TRBJ2-7; D unresolved. There are 12 residues in the CDR3. The V and J ends lost 6 bases and 2 bases respectively, with 11 bases between them. The V gene's germline CDR1 is DFQATT and CDR2 SNEGSKA (reference sequence). The CDR3 loop is CSATTNAYEQYF. The CDR3 DNA follows: TGCAGTGCGACAACTAACGCCTACGAGCAGTACTTC.

The V call is TRBV5-1, the J call TRBJ1-5; D is ambiguous. CDR3 length: 13 residues. Germline CDR1 SGHRS, CDR2 YFSETQ. Trimming removed 2 bases from V and 7 bases from J, with 10 bases in between. CDR3: CASSFSPEQPQHF. DNA for the CDR3: TGCGCCAGCAGCTTTTCCCCCGAACAGCCCCAGCATTTT.

This clonotype was picked up a small number of times. The chain carries TRBV29-1 and TRBJ2-6, with D perhaps matching TRBD2 (7 bases). Germline loops: CDR1 SQVTM, CDR2 ANQGSEA. V lost 2 bases to trimming and J lost 5 bases, with 16 bases between them. This CDR3 is 16 amino acids long. CDR3 nucleotides: TGCAGCGTTGAAATAGGGGGGGGCGTTAGGGCCAACGTCCTGACTTTC. Amino acids: CSVEIGGGVRANVLTF.

This clonotype showed up many times. CDR3 sequence (DNA): TGTGCCATCAGTGGACAGGGGTCTGGGGCCAACGTCCTGACTTTC. Amino acid sequence: CAISGQGSGANVLTF. This chain connects TRBV10-3 to TRBJ2-6; 8 bases are a match to TRBD1. CDR1 ENHRY and CDR2 SYGVKD come from the germline V gene. V shed 4 bases and J 1 base; nucleotides not matched to a gene: 0. This CDR3 has 15 amino acids.

This clonotype was observed many times. The gene calls are TRBV6-6 and TRBJ2-5, with D unclear. The ends were cut back, 2 bases at V and 5 bases at J, with 3 bases in the middle. The CDR3 extends over 11 amino acids. In germline, CDR1 is MNHNY, CDR2 SVGAGI (reference sequence). The CDR3 region is CASSYRETQYF. Here the CDR3 DNA reads TGTGCCAGCAGTTACCGTGAGACCCAGTACTTC.

This clonotype was observed at least ten times. The chain joins TRBV5-1 to TRBJ2-5; D is uncertain. Germline CDR1 SGHRS, CDR2 YFSETQ. The CDR3 is made up of 13 amino acids. Trimming pared 0 bases from V and 2 bases from J, leaving 5 bases between. The CDR3 spells CASSLGAQETQYF. As DNA, the CDR3 is TGCGCCAGCAGCTTGGGTGCACAAGAGACCCAGTACTTC.

This clonotype occurred a few times. This chain connects TRBV15 to TRBJ2-5; D is uncertain. The CDR3 covers 12 residues. Germline V gives CDR1 LNHNV, CDR2 YYDKDF (reference sequence). Trimming pared 0 bases from V and 9 bases from J, leaving 8 bases between. CDR3: CATSRDSTPQYF. CDR3 sequence (DNA): TGTGCCACCAGCAGAGATAGCACACCCCAGTACTTC. The full variable domain, its missing parts supplied by reference TRBV15 and TRBJ2-5, is DAMVIQNPRYQVTQFGKPVTLSCSQTLNHNVMYWYQQKSSQAPKLLFHYYDKDFNNEADTPDNFQSRRPNTSFCFLDIRSPGLGDTAMYLCATSRDSTPQYFGPGTRLLVL.

This clonotype was observed a handful of times. The rearrangement uses TRBV6-1 and TRBJ2-7; 7 positions agree with TRBD1. The CDR3 runs 14 residues. In germline, CDR1 is MNHNS, CDR2 SASEGT. With 6 bases clipped from V and 2 bases from J, the junction kept 7 bases outside the gene matches. The CDR3, as DNA: TGTGCCAGCAGCCACAGGGACAGAGCCTACGAGCAGTACTTC. Protein sequence: CASSHRDRAYEQYF.

This clonotype was observed a few times. This sequence joins TRBV7-2 and TRBJ2-2; D not resolved. Per the germline V gene, CDR1 is SGHTA and CDR2 is FQGNSA. CDR3 length equals 17 residues. Trimming removed 5 bases from V and 0 bases from J, with 16 bases in between. The CDR3 loop is CASSRQTTLANTGELFF. The CDR3 nucleotides are TGTGCCAGCAGCCGACAAACGACACTTGCGAACACCGGGGAGCTGTTTTTT.

The CDR3, as DNA: TGCAGTGCTACAAGGACAGGGTATAATTCACCCCTCCACTTT. It is translated as CSATRTGYNSPLHF. This rearrangement joins TRBV20-1 to TRBJ1-6, with 8 bases fitting TRBD1. Germline V CDR1 and CDR2: DFQATT, SNEGSKA (reference sequence). V shed 4 bases and J 4 bases; nucleotides not matched to a gene: 3. The CDR3 covers 14 residues.

Of note for this clonotype: A single base separates this from a much larger clone, so it may be a read error. The V gene is TRBV20-1, the J gene TRBJ1-1; no clear D. In germline, CDR1 is DFQATT, CDR2 SNEGSKA (reference sequence). This CDR3 is 13 amino acids long. Trimming pared 2 bases from V and 4 bases from J, leaving 11 bases between. CDR3 residues: CSARYTVTTEAFF. The CDR3 DNA reads as TGCAGTGCTAGATATACAGTCACCACTGAAGCTTTCTTT.

This clonotype was observed at least ten times. The V gene is TRBV28, the J gene TRBJ2-3, with 7 positions matching TRBD2. Losses at the gene ends were 7 bases for V and 0 bases for J; bases not matched to a gene: 1. Germline-derived CDR1 and CDR2 are MDHEN and SYDVKM. This CDR3 is built from 13 residues. The DNA of the CDR3 is TGTGCCAGCACGGGGGGAAGCACAGATACGCAGTATTTT. Encoded protein: CASTGGSTDTQYF. The full variable domain, with the rest looked up from reference TRBV28 and TRBJ2-3, is DVKVTQSSRYLVKRTGEKVFLECVQDMDHENMFWYRQDPGLGLRLIYFSYDVKMKEKGDIPEGYSVSREKKERFSLILESASTNQTSMYLCASTGGSTDTQYFGPGTRLTVL.

The rearrangement uses TRBV7-2 and TRBJ2-7; maybe TRBD2 (6 bases). The CDR3 contains 14 residues. Trimming took off 7 bases at V and 5 bases at J, with 18 bases between the two ends. The germline gives CDR1 SGHTA, CDR2 FQGNSA. CDR3 coding DNA: TGTGCCAGCATGCAAGGTGGGGGGAACCACGAGCAGTACTTC. Encoded protein: CASMQGGGNHEQYF.

This clonotype was recorded at least ten times. The chain couples TRBV7-2 to TRBJ2-7; 7 bases align to TRBD1. The CDR3 totals 14 residues. Per germline, CDR1 SGHTA and CDR2 FQGNSA. V lost 4 bases, J lost 0 bases, and 3 bases stayed unmatched. The CDR3 nucleotides read TGTGCCAGCAGCTCAGGGGGAAGCTCCTACGAGCAGTACTTC. This encodes CASSSGGSSYEQYF. The entire variable domain, with the rest obtained from reference TRBV7-2 and TRBJ2-7, is as follows: GAGVSQSPSNKVTEKGKDVELRCDPISGHTALYWYRQSLGQGLEFLIYFQGNSAPDKSGLPSDRFSAERTGGSVSTLTIQRTQQEDSAVYLCASSSGGSSYEQYFGPGTRLTVT.

This clonotype has only a few counts. The chain links TRBV2 to TRBJ1-5; D possibly corresponds to TRBD1 (6 bases). The germline CDR1 and CDR2 sequences are SNHLY and FYNNEI. The CDR3 spans 14 residues. With 7 bases removed from V and 2 bases from J, the gap between germline ends came to 12 bases. The CDR3 region is CASKPTGGNQPQHF. Here the CDR3 DNA reads TGTGCCAGCAAGCCGACAGGTGGCAATCAGCCCCAGCATTTT.

At least ten counts were recorded for this clonotype. The chain uses TRBV5-1 and TRBJ2-4, with 10 bases identical to TRBD1. Germline V lookup: CDR1 SGHRS, CDR2 YFSETQ. The J segment lost 8 bases and the V segment lost 4 bases, leaving 12 bases of the junction unmatched. The CDR3 sequence is 16 residues long. The CDR3 spells CASSARTGGNWDIQYF. CDR3 DNA sequence: TGCGCCAGCAGCGCCCGGACAGGGGGGAATTGGGACATTCAGTACTTC.

This chain connects TRBV7-6 to TRBJ2-1; the D gene is possibly TRBD2 (6 bases). Trimming cost V 2 bases and J 1 base, with 24 bases left between them. The V gene's germline CDR1 is SGHVS and CDR2 FNYEAQ. There are 20 residues in the CDR3. CDR3 amino acids: CASSLYRPSVNLESYNEQFF. CDR3 DNA: TGTGCCAGCAGCTTATATCGGCCTAGCGTTAATCTGGAGTCCTACAATGAGCAGTTCTTC.

In its sample, this clonotype was seen many times. One junction end does not reproduce the germline sequence, and a read error may be involved. The chain joins TRBV7-7 to TRBJ2-3, with a tentative D call TRBD2 (6 bases). This CDR3 region has 14 residues. The V gene's germline CDR1 is SSHAT and CDR2 FNYEAQ (reference sequence). CDR3 sequence: CASSLGLSGDTQYF. In DNA form, the CDR3 reads TGTGCTAGCAGCTTGGGACTTAGTGGAGATACGCAGTATTTT. The variable domain in full, with the rest retrieved from reference TRBV7-7 and TRBJ2-3, is GAGVSQSPRYKVTKRGQDVTLRCDPISSHATLYWYQQALGQGPEFLTYFNYEAQPDKSGLPSDRFSAERPEGSISTLTIQRTEQRDSAMYRCASSLGLSGDTQYFGPGTRLTVL.

This clonotype was picked up many times. The V and J genes are TRBV4-1 and TRBJ2-1; 7 bases line up with TRBD1. The CDR3 spans 13 residues. CDR1 and CDR2 (germline): MGHRA, YSYEKL. The V gene end was trimmed by 2 bases and the J gene end by 6 bases; junction bases not matched to a gene: 1. CDR3 nucleotides: TGCGCCAGCAGCCAAACAGGGGTCAATGAGCAGTTCTTC. Protein: CASSQTGVNEQFF.

This clonotype showed up many times. The chain couples TRBV2 to TRBJ1-1; TRBD1 agrees at 8 bases. Germline V gene data show CDR1 as SNHLY and CDR2 as FYNNEI. The trim removed 6 bases at V and 4 bases at J, leaving 7 bases unmatched. The CDR3 loop spans 14 amino acids. The CDR3 reads CASRLQGASTEAFF. CDR3 sequence (DNA): TGTGCCAGCAGGCTGCAGGGGGCTAGCACTGAAGCTTTCTTT.

This clonotype has more than one count but fewer than ten. The rearrangement joins TRBV10-3 to TRBJ2-1; 7 bases agree with TRBD2. This CDR3 comprises 13 residues. CDR1 and CDR2 from the germline V gene are ENHRY and SYGVKD. With V trimmed by 7 bases and J by 2 bases, 2 bases remained unmatched. Here the CDR3 reads CAIKGLTYNEQFF. The CDR3 DNA is TGTGCCATCAAGGGACTAACCTACAATGAGCAGTTCTTC.

The sample holds many counts of this clonotype. The chain is built from TRBV7-9 and TRBJ1-1, with D perhaps TRBD1 (5 bases). CDR1 is SEHNR, CDR2 FQNEAQ, per germline (reference sequence). V dropped 1 base and J dropped 2 bases, with 8 bases sitting between them. The CDR3 runs to 14 residues. The CDR3 region is CASSLETANTEAFF. The CDR3, as DNA: TGTGCCAGCAGCTTAGAGACAGCCAACACTGAAGCTTTCTTT.

This clonotype turned up a few times. The chain combines TRBV5-5 with TRBJ2-7, with D possibly matching TRBD2 (6 bases). This CDR3 has 16 residues. From germline, CDR1 is SGHKS and CDR2 YYEKEE (reference sequence). The V end lost 4 bases, the J end lost 3 bases, and 20 bases lay between the germline ends. The chain's CDR3 is CASSLSPGLRNYEQYF. The CDR3 nucleotides are TGTGCCAGCAGCCTATCCCCGGGACTGAGAAACTACGAGCAGTACTTC. Filled out from reference TRBV5-5 and TRBJ2-7, the complete variable domain reads DAGVTQSPTHLIKTRGQQVTLRCSPISGHKSVSWYQQVLGQGPQFIFQYYEKEERGRGNFPDRFSARQFPNYSSELNVNALLLGDSALYLCASSLSPGLRNYEQYFGPGTRLTVT.

This clonotype was seen a handful of times. J is TRBJ2-7 and V is TRBV20-1; the match to TRBD1 covers 8 bases. Trimming at V came to 3 bases and at J to 2 bases, leaving 6 bases not matched to a gene. The CDR3 contains 14 residues. From germline, CDR1 is DFQATT and CDR2 SNEGSKA (reference sequence). This CDR3 is CSASPRQGPYEQYV. CDR3 DNA: TGCAGTGCTAGTCCCCGACAGGGGCCCTACGAGCAGTACGTC.

This clonotype has a handful of counts. This chain joins TRBV29-1 and TRBJ2-1; 7 positions agree with TRBD1. CDR3 length: 14 residues. V lost 7 bases and J lost 2; bases outside the gene matches: 8. Germline V gene lookup returns CDR1 SQVTM and CDR2 ANQGSEA. The CDR3 reads CSAITGVPYNEQFF. DNA for the CDR3: TGCAGCGCTATCACAGGGGTTCCCTACAATGAGCAGTTCTTC.

This clonotype was observed a handful of times. The chain joins TRBV4-3 to TRBJ1-2; D ambiguous. The CDR3 is 13 amino acids. V shed 0 bases and J shed 7 bases, with 9 bases lying between them. CDR1 LGHNA and CDR2 YSLEER come from the germline V gene. The CDR3 spells CASSQDFGLGYTF. CDR3 nucleotide sequence: TGCGCCAGCAGCCAAGATTTCGGGCTTGGCTACACCTTC.

The chain recombines TRBV7-9 with TRBJ2-7, with 8 bases matching TRBD1. Trimming cost V 1 base and J 3 bases; bases outside gene matches: 2. The length of the CDR3 is 14 residues. CDR1 and CDR2 from the germline V gene are SEHNR and FQNEAQ (reference sequence). Written as DNA, the CDR3 is TGTGCCAGCAGCTTAGGACAGGGGAACTACGAGCAGTACTTC. Amino acids: CASSLGQGNYEQYF.